These 26 T cell receptor beta chains were all obtained from the same sample, sequenced in a study of T cell clones after liver transplantation. Clones were sequenced by immunoSEQ multiplex PCR, and TCRdb holds only the in-frame ones, with some missing. The data hold over 50,000 clones, with approximately 84% observed a single time. This sample comprised CD4+ T cells from blood, obtained before liver transplant. The receptors derive from a human donor who received a liver transplant.

The rearrangement joins TRBV19 to TRBJ1-5; TRBD1 matches 10 bases. Germline CDR1 and CDR2: LNHDA and SQIVND (reference sequence). The CDR3 sequence is 13 residues long. Trimming took 6 bases from V and 7 from J; bases not matched to a gene: 3. CDR3 in amino acids: CASRGQGRQPQHF. The CDR3 coding sequence is TGTGCCAGTAGGGGACAGGGGAGGCAGCCCCAGCATTTT.

The rearrangement links TRBV5-6 to TRBJ1-1; TRBD1 matches 10 bases. Germline assignment: CDR1 SGHDT and CDR2 YYEEEE. V shed 4 bases and J 10 bases; nucleotides not matched to a gene: 13. The CDR3 runs to 15 residues. CDR3 loop: CASSLPGTGDKGAFF. The CDR3 DNA reads TGTGCCAGCAGCCTCCCCGGGACAGGGGATAAGGGAGCTTTCTTT.

The rearrangement joins TRBV7-2 to TRBJ2-3, with no clear D. Germline CDR1 is SGHTA and CDR2 is FQGNSA. V was cut by 2 bases and J by 2 bases, with 11 bases left in between. The CDR3 has 15 residues. The CDR3 loop reads CASSLRMPPTDTQYF. In DNA form, the CDR3 reads TGTGCCAGCAGCTTAAGGATGCCCCCCACAGATACGCAGTATTTT.

This clone was observed a single time. The chain uses TRBV27 and TRBJ1-5; 7 bases fit TRBD1. Germline V gene sequence: CDR1 MNHEY, CDR2 SMNVEV (reference sequence). V was pared by 0 bases and J by 5 bases, with 4 bases of the junction left unmatched. The CDR3 is made up of 15 amino acids. The CDR3 nucleotides read TGTGCCAGCAGTTTATCGTTGCAGGGGGATCAGCCCCAGCATTTT. Its translation is CASSLSLQGDQPQHF.

The genes are TRBV7-2 and TRBJ2-5; TRBD2 matches 13 bases. The CDR3 consists of 15 residues. CDR1 SGHTA and CDR2 FQGNSA come from the germline V gene. Trimming took 3 bases from V and 6 from J; bases not matched to a gene: 4. CDR3 coding DNA: TGTGCCAGCAGCTTTACTAGCGGGGGGGCAAAGACCCAGTACTTC. Its translation is CASSFTSGGAKTQYF.

This rearrangement joins TRBV18 to TRBJ1-1; D is perhaps TRBD1 (5 bases). V gave up 4 bases and J gave up 1 base, with 7 bases separating them. This CDR3 contains 13 residues. Germline V gene sequence: CDR1 KGHSH, CDR2 LQKENI. The CDR3 bases are TGTGCCAGCTCACTCGACAGGAACACTGAAGCTTTCTTT. This codes for CASSLDRNTEAFF.

J is TRBJ2-2 and V is TRBV5-1, with a tentative D call TRBD1 (6 bases). The V gene lost 4 bases and the J gene lost 8 bases, with 15 bases spanning the gap. The germline V gene encodes CDR1 SGHRS and CDR2 YFSETQ. The CDR3 is made up of 14 amino acids. CDR3 bases: TGCGCCAGCAGCCCTCCCATGGGGGCAGGGGAGCTGTTTTTT. Its protein product is CASSPPMGAGELFF. The whole variable domain, filled in from reference TRBV5-1 and TRBJ2-2, reads KAGVTQTPRYLIKTRGQQVTLSCSPISGHRSVSWYQQTPGQGLQFLFEYFSETQRNKGNFPGRFSGRQFSNSRSEMNVSTLELGDSALYLCASSPPMGAGELFFGEGSRLTVL.

This clone was seen a handful of times. This rearrangement joins TRBV20-1 to TRBJ2-5; D is unclear. V lost 3 bases and J 5 bases, leaving 7 bases between the germline ends. CDR3 length equals 11 residues. Looked up from germline, CDR1 is DFQATT and CDR2 is SNEGSKA (reference sequence). Here the CDR3 reads CSARVYETQYF. In nucleotides, the CDR3 is TGCAGTGCTAGGGTGTATGAGACCCAGTACTTC.

The rearrangement uses TRBV4-3 and TRBJ1-3; 7 bases fit TRBD1. V gave up 0 bases and J gave up 5 bases; unmatched junction bases: 13. This CDR3 has 18 residues. Germline V gene sequence: CDR1 LGHNA, CDR2 YSLEER. CDR3 DNA sequence: TGCGCCAGCAGCCAAGAACCTTCCCGACAGGGACTTAGAAACACCATATATTTT. Translated, it gives CASSQEPSRQGLRNTIYF.

This chain links TRBV6-5 with TRBJ2-7; D not certain. The CDR3 consists of 11 residues. Trimming cost V 6 bases and J 3 bases, with 6 bases left between them. The germline CDR1 and CDR2 sequences are MNHEY and SVGAGI. CDR3 coding DNA: TGTGCCAGCAGCAACAGCTACGAGCAGTACTTC. Translation: CASSNSYEQYF.

The V and J genes are TRBV7-4 and TRBJ2-4; a possible D gene is TRBD2 (6 bases). Trimming stripped 6 bases from V and 13 bases from J, with 13 bases between. The CDR3 runs to 11 residues. Germline assignment: CDR1 SGHVT and CDR2 SQSDAQ. The CDR3 DNA is TGTGCCAGCAGTCGGGACTTCTCGCAGTACTTC. Encoded protein: CASSRDFSQYF.

V and J are TRBV4-1 and TRBJ1-4; D not certain. Per the germline V gene, CDR1 is MGHRA and CDR2 is YSYEKL. The CDR3 has 13 residues. V was trimmed by 2 bases and J by 5 bases, leaving 6 bases between them. CDR3 DNA: TGCGCCAGCAGCCAATGGAGGAATGAAAAACTGTTTTTT. Its translation: CASSQWRNEKLFF.

The rearrangement joins TRBV19 to TRBJ2-5, with a tentative D call TRBD1 (5 bases). Trimming removed 5 bases at V and 9 bases at J, with 19 bases between. Germline V gene lookup returns CDR1 LNHDA and CDR2 SQIVND (reference sequence). The CDR3 has 14 residues. CDR3 DNA: TGTGCCAGTAGTCCATTTCCAGGGTTGTCGGCCCAGTACTTC. Amino acid sequence: CASSPFPGLSAQYF. The variable domain in full, with the rest retrieved from reference TRBV19 and TRBJ2-5, is DGGITQSPKYLFRKEGQNVTLSCEQNLNHDAMYWYRQDPGQGLRLIYYSQIVNDFQKGDIAEGYSVSREKKESFPLTVTSAQKNPTAFYLCASSPFPGLSAQYFGPGTRLLVL.

V gene TRBV7-2 combines with J gene TRBJ2-7, with TRBD2 matching over 14 bases. Germline V CDR1 and CDR2: SGHTA, FQGNSA. V gave up 2 bases and J gave up 3 bases; unmatched junction bases: 12. The CDR3 sequence is 19 residues long. Here the CDR3 reads CASSLRGPGTSGGYYEQYF. The CDR3 coding sequence is TGTGCCAGCAGCTTACGCGGTCCCGGGACTAGCGGGGGTTACTACGAGCAGTACTTC.

The chain employs TRBV5-1 and TRBJ2-3, with D uncertain. Deletions cut 0 bases from V and 3 bases from J, with 11 bases between. Germline CDR1 SGHRS, CDR2 YFSETQ. This CDR3 region has 15 residues. CDR3 in amino acids: CASSLEGFGTDTQYF. Written as DNA, the CDR3 is TGCGCCAGCAGCTTGGAGGGTTTTGGGACAGATACGCAGTATTTT.

This clone was detected ten times or more. The chain employs TRBV2 and TRBJ2-5; possibly TRBD1 for D (6 bases). The CDR3 extends over 16 amino acids. Germline CDR1 is SNHLY and CDR2 is FYNNEI. V lost 5 bases, J lost 2 bases, and 18 bases lay in between. CDR3 residues: CASSLQGLSGQETQYF. In nucleotides, the CDR3 is TGTGCCAGCAGTTTACAGGGCCTATCAGGGCAAGAGACCCAGTACTTC.

This clone was observed once. CDR3 nucleotide sequence: TGTGCCAGCAGCGGGGTGGCCAACTCTGGAAACACCATATATTTT. It codes for CASSGVANSGNTIYF. The chain joins TRBV9 to TRBJ1-3; the D is unclear. The germline CDR1 and CDR2 sequences are SGDLS and YYNGEE. The CDR3 is 15 amino acids. Trimming shortened V by 3 bases and J by 0 bases, and 10 bases separated the two germline ends.

V is TRBV4-3 and J is TRBJ2-2; D unclear. V lost 0 bases, J lost 1 base, and 3 bases lay in between. The CDR3 runs to 14 residues. The germline CDR1 and CDR2 sequences are LGHNA and YSLEER. The CDR3 DNA is TGCGCCAGCAGCCAAGAAGGGAACACCGGGGAGCTGTTTTTT. Amino acids: CASSQEGNTGELFF.

V gene TRBV19 combines with J gene TRBJ2-2; D is undetermined. The CDR3 has 11 residues. V was trimmed by 5 bases and J by 8 bases, leaving 6 bases between them. Germline V gives CDR1 LNHDA, CDR2 SQIVND (reference sequence). CDR3 loop: CASSGRGELFF. In nucleotides, the CDR3 is TGTGCCAGTAGTGGTAGAGGGGAGCTGTTTTTT.

The V call is TRBV14, the J call TRBJ2-5, with a possible D match to TRBD2 (5 bases). V was trimmed by 6 bases and J by 3 bases, leaving 14 bases between them. The CDR3 is 14 amino acids. The germline gives CDR1 SGHDN, CDR2 FVKESK. CDR3 bases: TGTGCCAGCAGTTCACTAGACGGCGAAGAGACCCAGTACTTC. The encoded protein is CASSSLDGEETQYF.

V usage is TRBV19 and J usage is TRBJ2-1; 7 positions agree with TRBD2. Unmatched junction bases numbered 8, after V lost 1 base and J lost 5 bases. Germline V gene lookup returns CDR1 LNHDA and CDR2 SQIVND (reference sequence). The CDR3 is 16 residues long. The CDR3 spells CASSIAGSGRDNEQFF. For the CDR3, the DNA is TGTGCCAGTAGTATAGCAGGGTCTGGGAGGGACAATGAGCAGTTCTTC.

The J gene is TRBJ2-1, the V gene TRBV9, with D possibly called TRBD1 or TRBD2 (5 bases each). Germline CDR1 is SGDLS and CDR2 is YYNGEE. This CDR3 is 19 amino acids long. V shed 4 bases and J shed 4 bases, with 27 bases lying between them. CDR3 DNA: TGTGCCAGCAGCTCAAGAGCCGGGCCGGGGCAGCCTAGGTACAATGAGCAGTTCTTC. Its translation is CASSSRAGPGQPRYNEQFF.

CDR3 protein: CASSLFKLAGVIGTDTQYF. DNA of the CDR3: TGTGCCAGCAGCTTGTTTAAACTAGCGGGAGTTATAGGCACAGATACGCAGTATTTT. The chain recombines TRBV5-6 with TRBJ2-3, with 11 bases aligning to TRBD2. CDR1 SGHDT and CDR2 YYEEEE come from the germline V gene. CDR3 length: 19 amino acids. Trimming removed 1 base from V and 1 base from J; junction bases left unmatched: 11.

The chain is built from TRBV9 and TRBJ2-5; possibly TRBD1 for D (6 bases). Germline V lookup: CDR1 SGDLS, CDR2 YYNGEE. The CDR3 is 14 amino acids. Trimming left V 8 bases short and J 1 base short, with 15 bases between. CDR3 nucleotide sequence: TGTGCCAGTGGCAGGGGTGGGGGCCAAGAGACCCAGTACTTC. It is translated as CASGRGGGQETQYF.

The chain is built from TRBV7-9 and TRBJ2-3; no reliable D call. The CDR3 has 12 residues. V shed 4 bases and J shed 2 bases, with 4 bases lying between them. Germline lookup yields CDR1 SEHNR and CDR2 FQNEAQ (reference sequence). The CDR3 DNA follows: TGTGCCAGCAGCTCAAACACAGATACGCAGTATTTT. Translating it yields CASSSNTDTQYF.

CDR3 in amino acids: CASSDGGGAGANVLTF. The CDR3 DNA is TGTGCCAGCAGTGACGGGGGGGGAGCTGGGGCCAACGTCCTGACTTTC. The chain couples TRBV6-1 to TRBJ2-6; 8 bases line up with TRBD2. The ends lost 3 bases at V and 2 bases at J; junction bases unmatched: 3. The germline V gene has CDR1 MNHNS and CDR2 SASEGT. There are 16 residues in the CDR3.